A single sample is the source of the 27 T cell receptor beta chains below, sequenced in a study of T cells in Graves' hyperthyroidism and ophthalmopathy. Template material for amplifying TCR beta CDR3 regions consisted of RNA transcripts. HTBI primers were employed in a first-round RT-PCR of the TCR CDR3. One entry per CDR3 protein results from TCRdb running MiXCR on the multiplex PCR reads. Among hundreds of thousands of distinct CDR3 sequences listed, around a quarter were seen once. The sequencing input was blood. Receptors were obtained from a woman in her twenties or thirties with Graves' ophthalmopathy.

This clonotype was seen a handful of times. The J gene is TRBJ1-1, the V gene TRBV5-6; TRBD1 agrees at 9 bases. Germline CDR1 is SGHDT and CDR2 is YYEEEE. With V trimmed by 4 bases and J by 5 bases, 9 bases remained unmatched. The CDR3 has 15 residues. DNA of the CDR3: TGTGCCAGCAGCAAACCGGGACAGGGTCGTACTGAAGCTTTCTTT. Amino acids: CASSKPGQGRTEAFF.

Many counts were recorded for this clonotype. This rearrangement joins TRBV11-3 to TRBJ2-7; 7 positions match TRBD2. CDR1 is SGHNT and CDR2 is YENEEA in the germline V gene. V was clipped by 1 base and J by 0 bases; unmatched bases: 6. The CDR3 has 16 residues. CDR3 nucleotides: TGTGCCAGCAGCTTAGTGTTTGGCGGGAGCTCCTACGAGCAGTACTTC. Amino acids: CASSLVFGGSSYEQYF.

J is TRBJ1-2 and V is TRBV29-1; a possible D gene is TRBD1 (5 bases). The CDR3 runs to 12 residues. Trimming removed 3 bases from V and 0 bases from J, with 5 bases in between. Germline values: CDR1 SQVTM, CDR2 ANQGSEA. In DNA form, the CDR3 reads TGCAGCGTTGAGACAGCTAACTATGGCTACACCTTC. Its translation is CSVETANYGYTF.

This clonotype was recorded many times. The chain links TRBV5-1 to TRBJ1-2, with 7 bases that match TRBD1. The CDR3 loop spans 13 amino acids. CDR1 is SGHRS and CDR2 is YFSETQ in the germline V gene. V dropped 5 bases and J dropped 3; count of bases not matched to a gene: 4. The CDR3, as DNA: TGCGCCAGCAGGACCACAGGGGACTATGGCTACACCTTC. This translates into CASRTTGDYGYTF. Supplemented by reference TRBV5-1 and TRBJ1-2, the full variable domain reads KAGVTQTPRYLIKTRGQQVTLSCSPISGHRSVSWYQQTPGQGLQFLFEYFSETQRNKGNFPGRFSGRQFSNSRSEMNVSTLELGDSALYLCASRTTGDYGYTFGSGTRLTVV.

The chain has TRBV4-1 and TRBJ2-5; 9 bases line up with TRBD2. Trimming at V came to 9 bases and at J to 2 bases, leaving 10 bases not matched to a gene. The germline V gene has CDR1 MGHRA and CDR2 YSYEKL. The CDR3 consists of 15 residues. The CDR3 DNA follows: TGCGCCAGGGGGAGACTAGCGGACATACAAGAGACCCAGTACTTC. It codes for CARGRLADIQETQYF.

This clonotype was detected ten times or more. The CDR3 nucleotides read TGTGCCAGCAGTTTACACGCCGGGAGTCCCGAGCAGTACTTC. Its protein product is CASSLHAGSPEQYF. The chain carries TRBV12-3 or TRBV12-4 and TRBJ2-7, with D tentatively TRBD2 (6 bases). V was trimmed by 2 bases and J by 6 bases, leaving 14 bases between them. The CDR3 consists of 14 residues.

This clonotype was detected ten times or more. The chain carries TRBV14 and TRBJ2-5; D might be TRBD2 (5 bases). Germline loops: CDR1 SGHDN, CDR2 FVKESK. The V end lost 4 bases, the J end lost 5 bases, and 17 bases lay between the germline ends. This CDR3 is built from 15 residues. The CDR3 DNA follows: TGTGCCAGCAGCCGATTCGAAGTTGGCGGGGAGACCCAGTACTTC. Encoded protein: CASSRFEVGGETQYF.

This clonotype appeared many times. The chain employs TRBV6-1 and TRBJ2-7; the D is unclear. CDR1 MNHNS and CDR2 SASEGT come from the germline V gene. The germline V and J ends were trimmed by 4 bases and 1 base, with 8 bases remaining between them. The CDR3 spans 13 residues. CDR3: CASSASVSYEQYF. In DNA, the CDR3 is TGTGCCAGCAGTGCCAGTGTTTCCTACGAGCAGTACTTC.

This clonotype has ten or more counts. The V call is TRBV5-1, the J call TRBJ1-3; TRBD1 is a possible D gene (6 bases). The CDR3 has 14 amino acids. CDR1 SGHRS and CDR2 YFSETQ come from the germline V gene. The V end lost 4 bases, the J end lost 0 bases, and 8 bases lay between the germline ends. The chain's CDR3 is CASSEDSSGNTIYF. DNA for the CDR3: TGCGCCAGCAGCGAGGACAGCTCTGGAAACACCATATATTTT.

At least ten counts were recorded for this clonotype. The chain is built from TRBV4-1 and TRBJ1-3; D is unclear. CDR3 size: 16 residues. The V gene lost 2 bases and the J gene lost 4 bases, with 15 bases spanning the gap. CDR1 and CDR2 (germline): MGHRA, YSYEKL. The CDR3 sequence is CASSQLLGETGNTIYF. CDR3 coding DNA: TGCGCCAGCAGCCAATTGTTGGGCGAGACGGGAAACACCATATATTTT.

CDR3 in amino acids: CASSPPNRVGQPQHF. The CDR3 DNA follows: TGTGCCAGCAGCCCACCGAACAGGGTAGGGCAGCCCCAGCATTTT. The chain recombines TRBV7-2 with TRBJ1-5, with D possibly matching TRBD1 (6 bases). The CDR3 is 15 amino acids. In germline, CDR1 is SGHTA, CDR2 FQGNSA. With 5 bases removed from V and 7 bases from J, the gap between germline ends came to 18 bases.

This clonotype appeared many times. The CDR3 here is CASSLDIEGGGGYTF. The CDR3, as DNA: TGTGCCAGCAGCCTCGACATCGAGGGGGGAGGAGGCTACACCTTC. The chain employs TRBV6-5 and TRBJ1-2, with TRBD1 as a possible D gene (6 bases). V gave up 6 bases and J gave up 8 bases, with 22 bases separating them. The CDR3 spans 15 residues. Looked up from germline, CDR1 is MNHEY and CDR2 is SVGAGI.

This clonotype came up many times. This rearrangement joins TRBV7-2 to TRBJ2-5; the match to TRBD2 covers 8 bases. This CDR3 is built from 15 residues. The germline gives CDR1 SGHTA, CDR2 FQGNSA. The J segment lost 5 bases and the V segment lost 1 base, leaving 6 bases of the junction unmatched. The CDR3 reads CASSLVGGGPETQYF. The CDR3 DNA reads TGTGCCAGCAGCTTAGTCGGGGGGGGGCCGGAGACCCAGTACTTC.

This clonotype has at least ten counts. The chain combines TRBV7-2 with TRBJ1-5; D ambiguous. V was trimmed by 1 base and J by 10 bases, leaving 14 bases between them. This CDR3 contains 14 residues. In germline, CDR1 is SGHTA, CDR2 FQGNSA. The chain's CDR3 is CASSLEAASRPQHF. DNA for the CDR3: TGTGCCAGCAGCTTAGAGGCAGCTTCCCGTCCCCAGCATTTT.

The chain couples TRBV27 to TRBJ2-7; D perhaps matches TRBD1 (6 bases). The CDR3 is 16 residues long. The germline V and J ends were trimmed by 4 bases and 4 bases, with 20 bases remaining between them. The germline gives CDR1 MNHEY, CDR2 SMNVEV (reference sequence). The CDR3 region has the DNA TGTGCCAGCAGTTCTAGAACAGGGCCGCGGACTTACGAGCAGTACTTC. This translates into CASSSRTGPRTYEQYF.

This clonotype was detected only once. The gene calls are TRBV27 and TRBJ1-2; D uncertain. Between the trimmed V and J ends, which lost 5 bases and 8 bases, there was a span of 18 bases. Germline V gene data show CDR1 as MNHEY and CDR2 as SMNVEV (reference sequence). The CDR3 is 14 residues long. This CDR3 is CASSERAKSEGYTF. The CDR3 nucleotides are TGTGCCAGCAGTGAAAGGGCCAAAAGCGAAGGCTACACCTTC.

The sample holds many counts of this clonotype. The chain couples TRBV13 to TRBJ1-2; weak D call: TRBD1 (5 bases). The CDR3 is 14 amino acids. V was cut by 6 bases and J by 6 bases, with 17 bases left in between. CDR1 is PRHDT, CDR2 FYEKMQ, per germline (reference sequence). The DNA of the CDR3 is TGTGCCAGCAGTGATCAGGGTCCGGGTAATGGCTACACCTTC. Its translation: CASSDQGPGNGYTF.

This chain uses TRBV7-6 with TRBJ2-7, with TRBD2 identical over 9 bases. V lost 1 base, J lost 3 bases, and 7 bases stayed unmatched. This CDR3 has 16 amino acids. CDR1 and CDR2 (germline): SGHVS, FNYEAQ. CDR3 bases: TGTGCCAGCAGCTTAGGGGTCCGACTAGCGGACTACGAGCAGTACTTC. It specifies CASSLGVRLADYEQYF.

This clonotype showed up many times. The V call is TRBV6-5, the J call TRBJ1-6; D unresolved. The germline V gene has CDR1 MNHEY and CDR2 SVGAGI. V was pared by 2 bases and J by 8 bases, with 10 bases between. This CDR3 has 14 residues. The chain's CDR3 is CASSYGYWDSPLHF. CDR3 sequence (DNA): TGTGCCAGCAGTTACGGGTATTGGGATTCACCCCTCCACTTT.

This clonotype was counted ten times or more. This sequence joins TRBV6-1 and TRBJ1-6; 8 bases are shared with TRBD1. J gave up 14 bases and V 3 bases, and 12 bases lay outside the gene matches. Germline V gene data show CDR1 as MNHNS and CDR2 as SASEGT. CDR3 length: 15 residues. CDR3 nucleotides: TGTGCCAGCAGTGACACCGGGACAGGACCGGTCACCCTCCACTTT. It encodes CASSDTGTGPVTLHF.

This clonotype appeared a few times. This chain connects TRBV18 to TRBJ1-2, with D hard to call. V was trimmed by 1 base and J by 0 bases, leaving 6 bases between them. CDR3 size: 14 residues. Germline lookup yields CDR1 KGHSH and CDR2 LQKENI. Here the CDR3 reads CASSPQRANYGYTF. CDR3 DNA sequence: TGTGCCAGCTCACCACAGAGAGCTAACTATGGCTACACCTTC.

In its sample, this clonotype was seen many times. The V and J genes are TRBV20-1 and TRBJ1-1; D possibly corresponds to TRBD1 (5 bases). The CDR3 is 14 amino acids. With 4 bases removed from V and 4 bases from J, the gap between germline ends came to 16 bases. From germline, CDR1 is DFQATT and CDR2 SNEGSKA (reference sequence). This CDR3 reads CSATPGLLSTEAFF. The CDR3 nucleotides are TGCAGTGCTACCCCGGGACTTCTTAGCACTGAAGCTTTCTTT.

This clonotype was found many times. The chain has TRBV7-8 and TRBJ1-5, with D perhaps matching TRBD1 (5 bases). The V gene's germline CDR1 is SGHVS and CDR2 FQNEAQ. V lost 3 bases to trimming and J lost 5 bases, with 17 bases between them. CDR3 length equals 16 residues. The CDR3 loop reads CASSFSRAGLDQPQHF. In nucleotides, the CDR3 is TGTGCCAGCAGCTTCTCTAGGGCAGGGCTCGATCAGCCCCAGCATTTT.

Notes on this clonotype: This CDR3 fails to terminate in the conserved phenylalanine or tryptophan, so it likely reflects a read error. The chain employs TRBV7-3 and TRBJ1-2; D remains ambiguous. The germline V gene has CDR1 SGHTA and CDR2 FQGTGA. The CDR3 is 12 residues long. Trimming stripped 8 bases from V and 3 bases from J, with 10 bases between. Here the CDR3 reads CASPRSDYGYTS. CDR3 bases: TGTGCCAGCCCTAGAAGCGACTATGGCTACACCTCC.

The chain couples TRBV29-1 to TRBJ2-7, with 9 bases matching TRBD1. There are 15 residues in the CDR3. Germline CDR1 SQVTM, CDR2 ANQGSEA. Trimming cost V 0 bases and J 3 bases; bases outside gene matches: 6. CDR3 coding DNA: TGCAGCGTTGAAGATTATAGGACAGGGGACTACGAGCAGTACTTC. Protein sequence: CSVEDYRTGDYEQYF.

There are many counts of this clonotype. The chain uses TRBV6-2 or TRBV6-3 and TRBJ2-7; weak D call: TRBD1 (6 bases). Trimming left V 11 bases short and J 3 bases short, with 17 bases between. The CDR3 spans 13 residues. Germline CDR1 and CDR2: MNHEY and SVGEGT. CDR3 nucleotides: TGTGCCGCACAGCTGGACAGAAACTACGAGCAGTACTTC. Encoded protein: CAAQLDRNYEQYF.

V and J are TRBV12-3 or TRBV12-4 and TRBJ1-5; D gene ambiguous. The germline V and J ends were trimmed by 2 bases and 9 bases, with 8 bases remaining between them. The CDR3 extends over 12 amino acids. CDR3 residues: CASSLSDGPQHF. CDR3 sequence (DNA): TGTGCCAGCAGTTTATCGGACGGGCCCCAGCATTTT.